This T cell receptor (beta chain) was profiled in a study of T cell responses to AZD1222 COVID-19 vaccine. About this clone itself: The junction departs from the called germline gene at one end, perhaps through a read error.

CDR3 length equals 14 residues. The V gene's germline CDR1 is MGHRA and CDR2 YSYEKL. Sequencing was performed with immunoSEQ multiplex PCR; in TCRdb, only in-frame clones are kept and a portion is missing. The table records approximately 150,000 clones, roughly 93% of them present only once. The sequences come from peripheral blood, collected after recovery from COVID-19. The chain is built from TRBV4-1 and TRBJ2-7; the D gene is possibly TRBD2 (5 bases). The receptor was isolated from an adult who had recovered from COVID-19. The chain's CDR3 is CASSQDLGAGAEEF. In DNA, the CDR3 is TGCGCCAGCAGCCAAGATCTCGGCGCTGGAGCGGAGGAGTTC.